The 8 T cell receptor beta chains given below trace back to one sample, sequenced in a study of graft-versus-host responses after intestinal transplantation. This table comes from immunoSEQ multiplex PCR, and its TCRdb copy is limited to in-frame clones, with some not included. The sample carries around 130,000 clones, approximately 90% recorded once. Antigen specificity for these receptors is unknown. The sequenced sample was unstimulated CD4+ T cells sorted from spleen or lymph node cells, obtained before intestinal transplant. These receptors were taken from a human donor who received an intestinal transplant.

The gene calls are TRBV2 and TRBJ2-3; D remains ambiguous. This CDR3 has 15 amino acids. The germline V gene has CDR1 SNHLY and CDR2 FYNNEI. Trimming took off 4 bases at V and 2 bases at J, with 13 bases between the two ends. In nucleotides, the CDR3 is TGTGCCAGCAGTGTACAGACGGTTCACACAGATACGCAGTATTTT. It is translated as CASSVQTVHTDTQYF.

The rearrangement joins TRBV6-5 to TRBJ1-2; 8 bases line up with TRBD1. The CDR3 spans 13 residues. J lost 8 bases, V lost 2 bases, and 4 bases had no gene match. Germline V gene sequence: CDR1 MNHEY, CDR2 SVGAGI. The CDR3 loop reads CASSYGQGTGYTF. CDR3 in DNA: TGTGCCAGCAGTTACGGACAGGGTACAGGCTACACCTTC.

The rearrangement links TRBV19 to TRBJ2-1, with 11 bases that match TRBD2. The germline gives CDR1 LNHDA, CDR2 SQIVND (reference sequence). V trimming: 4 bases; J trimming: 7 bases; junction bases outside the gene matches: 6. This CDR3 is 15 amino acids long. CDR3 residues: CASSRIAGGPNEQFF. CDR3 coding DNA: TGTGCCAGTAGTAGAATAGCGGGGGGGCCGAATGAGCAGTTCTTC. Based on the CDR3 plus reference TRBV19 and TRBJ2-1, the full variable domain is DGGITQSPKYLFRKEGQNVTLSCEQNLNHDAMYWYRQDPGQGLRLIYYSQIVNDFQKGDIAEGYSVSREKKESFPLTVTSAQKNPTAFYLCASSRIAGGPNEQFFGPGTRLTVL.

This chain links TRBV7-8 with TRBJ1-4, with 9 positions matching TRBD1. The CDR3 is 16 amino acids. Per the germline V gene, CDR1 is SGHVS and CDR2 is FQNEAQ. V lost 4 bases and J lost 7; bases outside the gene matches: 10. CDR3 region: CASSWDRAVVSEKLFF. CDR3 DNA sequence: TGTGCCAGCAGCTGGGACAGGGCGGTTGTGTCTGAAAAACTGTTTTTT.

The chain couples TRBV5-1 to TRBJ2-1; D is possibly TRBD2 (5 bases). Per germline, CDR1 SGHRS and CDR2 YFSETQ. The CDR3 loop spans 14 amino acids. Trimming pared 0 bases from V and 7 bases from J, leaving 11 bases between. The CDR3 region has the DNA TGCGCCAGCAGCTTGGCGAGGGCTGATAATGAGCAGTTCTTC. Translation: CASSLARADNEQFF. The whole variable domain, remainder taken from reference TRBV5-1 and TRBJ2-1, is KAGVTQTPRYLIKTRGQQVTLSCSPISGHRSVSWYQQTPGQGLQFLFEYFSETQRNKGNFPGRFSGRQFSNSRSEMNVSTLELGDSALYLCASSLARADNEQFFGPGTRLTVL.

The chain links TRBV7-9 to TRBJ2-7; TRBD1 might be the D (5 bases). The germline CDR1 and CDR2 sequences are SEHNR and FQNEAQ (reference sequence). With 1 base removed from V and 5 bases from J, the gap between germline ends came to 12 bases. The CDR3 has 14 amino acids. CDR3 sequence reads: CASSLEPGLHEQYF. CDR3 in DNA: TGTGCCAGCAGCTTAGAGCCAGGGCTCCACGAGCAGTACTTC.

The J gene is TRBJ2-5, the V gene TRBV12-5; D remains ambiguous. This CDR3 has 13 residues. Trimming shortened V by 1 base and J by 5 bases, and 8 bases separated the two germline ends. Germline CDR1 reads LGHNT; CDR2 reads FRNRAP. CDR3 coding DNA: TGTGCTAGTGGTTTGGGCTCTGGGGAGACCCAGTACTTC. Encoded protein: CASGLGSGETQYF.

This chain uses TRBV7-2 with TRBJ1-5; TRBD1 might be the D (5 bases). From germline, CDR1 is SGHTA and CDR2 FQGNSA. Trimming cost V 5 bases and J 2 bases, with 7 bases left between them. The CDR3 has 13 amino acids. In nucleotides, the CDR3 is TGTGCCAGCAGCCGGGACGGCAATCAGCCCCAGCATTTT. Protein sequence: CASSRDGNQPQHF. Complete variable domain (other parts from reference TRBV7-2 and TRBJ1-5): GAGVSQSPSNKVTEKGKDVELRCDPISGHTALYWYRQSLGQGLEFLIYFQGNSAPDKSGLPSDRFSAERTGGSVSTLTIQRTQQEDSAVYLCASSRDGNQPQHFGDGTRLSIL.